This T cell receptor beta chain emerged from a study of blood T cell repertoires in COVID-19. Whole-study context: There were acute and convalescent COVID-19 samples, and they came from the United States, Italy and Spain.

As processed by the authors: Researchers report that nucleated cell counts were estimated from reference gene primer amplification. The method was immunoSEQ multiplex PCR; TCRdb's version includes in-frame clones alone and lacks a portion of them. From that table come the V and J calls and clone size; the DNA was used to work out D and trimming. The table records 200,000 to 250,000 clones, 86% of them present only once. The sequenced sample was peripheral blood. This TCR came from a man older than 75 with acute or convalescent COVID-19.

Here the CDR3 DNA reads TGTGCCAGCAGCGTAGCGGAAGGAGAGGGAAAACTGTTTTTT. Its protein is CASSVAEGEGKLFF. This sequence joins TRBV9 and TRBJ1-4, with D unclear. This CDR3 is built from 14 residues. The V end was cut by 0 bases, the J end by 10 bases, with 13 bases between. Germline V gene lookup returns CDR1 SGDLS and CDR2 YYNGEE.